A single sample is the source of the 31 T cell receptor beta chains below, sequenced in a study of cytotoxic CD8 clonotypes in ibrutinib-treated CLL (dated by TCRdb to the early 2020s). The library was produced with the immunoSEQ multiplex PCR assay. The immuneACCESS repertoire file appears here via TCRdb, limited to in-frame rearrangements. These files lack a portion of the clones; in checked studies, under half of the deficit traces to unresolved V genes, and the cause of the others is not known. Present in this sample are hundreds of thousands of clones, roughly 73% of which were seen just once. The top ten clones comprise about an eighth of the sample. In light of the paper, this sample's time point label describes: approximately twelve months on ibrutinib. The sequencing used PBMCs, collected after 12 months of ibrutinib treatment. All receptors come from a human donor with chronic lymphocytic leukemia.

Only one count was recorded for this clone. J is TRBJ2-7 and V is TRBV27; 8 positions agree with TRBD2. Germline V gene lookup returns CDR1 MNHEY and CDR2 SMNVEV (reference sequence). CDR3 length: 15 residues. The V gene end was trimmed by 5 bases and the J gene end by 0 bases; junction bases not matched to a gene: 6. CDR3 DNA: TGTGCCAGCAGTAACCCCACTAGCGGCTCCTACGAGCAGTACTTC. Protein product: CASSNPTSGSYEQYF.

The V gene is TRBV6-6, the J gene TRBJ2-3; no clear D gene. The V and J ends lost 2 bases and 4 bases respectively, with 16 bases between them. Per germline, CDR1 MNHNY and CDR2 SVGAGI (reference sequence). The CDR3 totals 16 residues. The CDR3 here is CASSYNSPTLPDTQYF. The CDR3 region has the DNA TGTGCCAGCAGTTACAACTCTCCAACCTTACCAGATACGCAGTATTTT.

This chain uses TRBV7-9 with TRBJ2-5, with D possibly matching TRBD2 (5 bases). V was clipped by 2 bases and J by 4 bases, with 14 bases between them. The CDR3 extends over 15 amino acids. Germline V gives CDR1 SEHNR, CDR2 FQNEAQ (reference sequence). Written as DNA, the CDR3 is TGTGCCAGCAGCTTAAGGGCGGGCGGACCAGAGACCCAGTACTTC. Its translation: CASSLRAGGPETQYF.

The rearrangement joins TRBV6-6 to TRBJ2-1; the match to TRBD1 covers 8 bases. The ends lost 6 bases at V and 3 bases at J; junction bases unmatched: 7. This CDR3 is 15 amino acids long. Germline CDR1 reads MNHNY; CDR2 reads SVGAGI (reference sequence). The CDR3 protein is CASRTGQGLYNEQFF. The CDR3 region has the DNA TGTGCCAGCAGAACCGGACAGGGTCTCTACAATGAGCAGTTCTTC.

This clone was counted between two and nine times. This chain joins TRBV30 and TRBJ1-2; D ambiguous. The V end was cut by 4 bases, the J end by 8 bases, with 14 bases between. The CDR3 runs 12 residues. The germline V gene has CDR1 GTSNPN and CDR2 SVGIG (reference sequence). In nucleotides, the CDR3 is TGTGCCTGGACTACGGCCCCGGGCGGCTACACCTTC. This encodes CAWTTAPGGYTF.

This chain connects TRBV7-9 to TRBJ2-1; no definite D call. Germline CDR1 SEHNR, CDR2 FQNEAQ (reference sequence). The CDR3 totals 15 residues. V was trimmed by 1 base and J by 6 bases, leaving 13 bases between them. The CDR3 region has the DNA TGTGCCAGCAGCTTAGGCGGTCTCTTATCCAATGAGCAGTTCTTC. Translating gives CASSLGGLLSNEQFF.

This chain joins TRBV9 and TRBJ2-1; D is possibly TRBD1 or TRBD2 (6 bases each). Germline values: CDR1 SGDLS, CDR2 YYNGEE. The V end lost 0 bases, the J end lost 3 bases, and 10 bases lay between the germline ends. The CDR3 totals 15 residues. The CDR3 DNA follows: TGTGCCAGCAGCGTAGGAGGGGGGATCTACAATGAGCAGTTCTTC. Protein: CASSVGGGIYNEQFF. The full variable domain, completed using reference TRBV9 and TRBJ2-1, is DSGVTQTPKHLITATGQRVTLRCSPRSGDLSVYWYQQSLDQGLQFLIQYYNGEERAKGNILERFSAQQFPDLHSELNLSSLELGDSALYFCASSVGGGIYNEQFFGPGTRLTVL.

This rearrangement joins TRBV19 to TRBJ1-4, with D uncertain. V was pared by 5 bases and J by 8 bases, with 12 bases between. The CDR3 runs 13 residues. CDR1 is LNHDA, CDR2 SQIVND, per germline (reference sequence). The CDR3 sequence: CASSAGEREKLFF. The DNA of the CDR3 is TGTGCCAGTAGTGCTGGGGAGAGGGAAAAACTGTTTTTT.

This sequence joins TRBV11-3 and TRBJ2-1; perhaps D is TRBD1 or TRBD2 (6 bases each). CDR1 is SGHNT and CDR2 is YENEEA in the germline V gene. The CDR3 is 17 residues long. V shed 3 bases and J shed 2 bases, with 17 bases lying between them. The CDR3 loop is CASSLEQGGGPYNEQFF. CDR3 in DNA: TGTGCCAGCAGCTTGGAACAGGGTGGGGGGCCCTACAATGAGCAGTTCTTC.

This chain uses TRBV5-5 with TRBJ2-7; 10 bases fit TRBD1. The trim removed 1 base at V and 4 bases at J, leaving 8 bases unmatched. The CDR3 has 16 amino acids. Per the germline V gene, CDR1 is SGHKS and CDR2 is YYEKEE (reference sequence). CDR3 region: CASSLIGTGASYEQYF. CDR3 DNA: TGTGCCAGCAGCTTGATTGGGACAGGGGCCTCATACGAGCAGTACTTC.

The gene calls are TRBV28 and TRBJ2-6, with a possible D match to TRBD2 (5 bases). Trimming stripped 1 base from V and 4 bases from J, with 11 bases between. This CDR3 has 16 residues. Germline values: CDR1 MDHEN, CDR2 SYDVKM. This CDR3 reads CASSLYGVSGANVLTF. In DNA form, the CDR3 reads TGTGCCAGCAGTTTATACGGGGTCAGCGGGGCCAACGTCCTGACTTTC. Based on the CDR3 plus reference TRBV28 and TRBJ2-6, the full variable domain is DVKVTQSSRYLVKRTGEKVFLECVQDMDHENMFWYRQDPGLGLRLIYFSYDVKMKEKGDIPEGYSVSREKKERFSLILESASTNQTSMYLCASSLYGVSGANVLTFGAGSRLTVL.

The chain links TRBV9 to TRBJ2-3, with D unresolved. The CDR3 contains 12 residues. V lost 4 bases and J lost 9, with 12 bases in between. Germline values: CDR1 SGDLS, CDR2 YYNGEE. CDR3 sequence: CASSSDVETQYF. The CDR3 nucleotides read TGTGCCAGCAGCTCGGACGTGGAGACGCAGTATTTT.

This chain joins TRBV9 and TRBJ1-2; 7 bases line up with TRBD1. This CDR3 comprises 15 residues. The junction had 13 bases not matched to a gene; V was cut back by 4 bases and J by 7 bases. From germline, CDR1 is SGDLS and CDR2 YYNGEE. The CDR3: CASSSMPGTASGYTF. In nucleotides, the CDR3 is TGTGCCAGCAGCTCCATGCCCGGGACAGCCTCTGGCTACACCTTC.

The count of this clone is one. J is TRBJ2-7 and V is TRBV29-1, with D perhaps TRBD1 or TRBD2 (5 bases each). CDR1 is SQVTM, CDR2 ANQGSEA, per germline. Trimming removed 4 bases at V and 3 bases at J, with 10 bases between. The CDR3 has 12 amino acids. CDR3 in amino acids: CSVAGTFYEQYF. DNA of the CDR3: TGCAGCGTTGCAGGGACCTTCTACGAGCAGTACTTC.

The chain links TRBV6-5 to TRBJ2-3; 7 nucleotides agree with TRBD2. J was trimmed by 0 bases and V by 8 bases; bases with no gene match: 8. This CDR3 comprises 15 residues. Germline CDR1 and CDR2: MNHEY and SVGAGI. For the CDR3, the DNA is TGTGCCAGCCAACGGGGGACTACTAGCACAGATACGCAGTATTTT. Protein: CASQRGTTSTDTQYF.

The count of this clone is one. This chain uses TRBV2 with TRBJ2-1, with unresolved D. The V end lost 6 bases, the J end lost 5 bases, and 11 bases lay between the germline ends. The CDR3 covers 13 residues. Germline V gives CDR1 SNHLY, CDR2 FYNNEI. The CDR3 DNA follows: TGTGCCAGCAGCATACTAATAAACAATGAGCAGTTCTTC. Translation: CASSILINNEQFF.

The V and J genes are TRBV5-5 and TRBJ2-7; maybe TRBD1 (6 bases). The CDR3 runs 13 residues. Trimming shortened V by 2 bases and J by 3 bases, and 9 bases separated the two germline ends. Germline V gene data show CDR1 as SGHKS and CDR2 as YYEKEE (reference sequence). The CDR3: CASSFGQSYEQYF. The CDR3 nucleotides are TGTGCCAGCAGCTTTGGACAGAGCTACGAGCAGTACTTC. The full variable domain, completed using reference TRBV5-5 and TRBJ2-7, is DAGVTQSPTHLIKTRGQQVTLRCSPISGHKSVSWYQQVLGQGPQFIFQYYEKEERGRGNFPDRFSARQFPNYSSELNVNALLLGDSALYLCASSFGQSYEQYFGPGTRLTVT.

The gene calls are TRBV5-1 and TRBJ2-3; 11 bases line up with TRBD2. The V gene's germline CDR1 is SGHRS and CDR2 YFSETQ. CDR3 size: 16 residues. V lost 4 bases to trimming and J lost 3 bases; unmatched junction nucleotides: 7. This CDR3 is CASSETSGSPTDTQYF. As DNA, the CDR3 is TGCGCCAGCAGCGAAACTAGCGGGAGTCCGACAGATACGCAGTATTTT. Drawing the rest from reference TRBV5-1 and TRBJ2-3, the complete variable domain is KAGVTQTPRYLIKTRGQQVTLSCSPISGHRSVSWYQQTPGQGLQFLFEYFSETQRNKGNFPGRFSGRQFSNSRSEMNVSTLELGDSALYLCASSETSGSPTDTQYFGPGTRLTVL.

The DNA for the CDR3 is TGTGCCAGCAGTTCACAGGGGGATTCACCCCTCCACTTT. This gives the protein CASSSQGDSPLHF. V gene TRBV27 combines with J gene TRBJ1-6, with TRBD1 matching 8 bases. The CDR3 is 13 residues long. The V gene end was trimmed by 4 bases and the J gene end by 8 bases; junction bases not matched to a gene: 1. Germline CDR1 reads MNHEY; CDR2 reads SMNVEV (reference sequence).

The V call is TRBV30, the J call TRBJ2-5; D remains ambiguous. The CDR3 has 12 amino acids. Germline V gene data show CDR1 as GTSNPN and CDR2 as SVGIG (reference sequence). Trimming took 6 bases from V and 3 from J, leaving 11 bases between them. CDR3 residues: CACSTREETQYF. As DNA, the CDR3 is TGTGCCTGTAGCACCCGCGAAGAGACCCAGTACTTC.

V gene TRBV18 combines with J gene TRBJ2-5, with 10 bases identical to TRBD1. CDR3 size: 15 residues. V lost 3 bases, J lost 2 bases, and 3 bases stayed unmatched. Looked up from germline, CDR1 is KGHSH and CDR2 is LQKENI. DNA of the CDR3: TGTGCCAGCTCACCTCCGGGACAGGGGCAAGAGACCCAGTACTTC. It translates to CASSPPGQGQETQYF.

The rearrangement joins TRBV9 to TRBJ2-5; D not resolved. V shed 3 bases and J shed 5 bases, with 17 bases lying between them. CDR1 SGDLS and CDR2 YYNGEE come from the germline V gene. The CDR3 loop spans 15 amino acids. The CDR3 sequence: CASSASVTSVETQYF. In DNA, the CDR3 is TGTGCCAGCAGCGCCTCGGTGACGAGCGTGGAGACCCAGTACTTC.

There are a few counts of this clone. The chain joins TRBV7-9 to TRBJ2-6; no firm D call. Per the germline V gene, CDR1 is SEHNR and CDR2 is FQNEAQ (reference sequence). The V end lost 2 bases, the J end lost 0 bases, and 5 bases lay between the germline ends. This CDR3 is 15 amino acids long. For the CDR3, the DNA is TGTGCCAGCAGCTTACAACTCTCTGGGGCCAACGTCCTGACTTTC. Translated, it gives CASSLQLSGANVLTF.

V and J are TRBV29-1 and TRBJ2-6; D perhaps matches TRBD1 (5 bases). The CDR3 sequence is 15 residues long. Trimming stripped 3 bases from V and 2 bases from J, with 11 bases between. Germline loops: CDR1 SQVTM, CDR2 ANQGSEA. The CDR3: CSVELGAAGANVLTF. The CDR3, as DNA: TGCAGCGTTGAGTTAGGGGCGGCTGGGGCCAACGTCCTGACTTTC. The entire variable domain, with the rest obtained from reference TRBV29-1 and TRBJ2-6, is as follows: SAVISQKPSRDICQRGTSLTIQCQVDSQVTMMFWYRQQPGQSLTLIATANQGSEATYESGFVIDKFPISRPNLTFSTLTVSNMSPEDSSIYLCSVELGAAGANVLTFGAGSRLTVL.

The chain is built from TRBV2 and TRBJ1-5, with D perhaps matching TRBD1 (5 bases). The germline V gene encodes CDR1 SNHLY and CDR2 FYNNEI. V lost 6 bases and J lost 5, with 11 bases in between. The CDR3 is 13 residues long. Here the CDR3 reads CASSAQEDQPQHF. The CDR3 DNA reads TGTGCCAGCAGCGCACAGGAAGATCAGCCCCAGCATTTT.

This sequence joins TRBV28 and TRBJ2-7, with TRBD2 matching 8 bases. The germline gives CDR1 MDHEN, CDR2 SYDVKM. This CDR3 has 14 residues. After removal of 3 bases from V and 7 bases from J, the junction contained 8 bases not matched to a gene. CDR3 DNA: TGTGCCAGCAGTTTGGGGTTAGCGGGAAGGGAGCAGTACTTC. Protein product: CASSLGLAGREQYF.

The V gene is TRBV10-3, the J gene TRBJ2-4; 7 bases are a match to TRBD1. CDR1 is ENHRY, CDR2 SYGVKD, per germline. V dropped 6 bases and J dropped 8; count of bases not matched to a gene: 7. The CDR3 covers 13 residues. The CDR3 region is CAISRQGGDIQYF. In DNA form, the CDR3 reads TGTGCCATCAGCCGACAGGGCGGAGACATTCAGTACTTC.

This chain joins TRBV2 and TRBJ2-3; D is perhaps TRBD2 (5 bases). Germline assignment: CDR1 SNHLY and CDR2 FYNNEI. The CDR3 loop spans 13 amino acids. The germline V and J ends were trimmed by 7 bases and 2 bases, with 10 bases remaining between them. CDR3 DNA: TGTGCCAGCATGAAGCGGCTCACAGATACGCAGTATTTT. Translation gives CASMKRLTDTQYF.

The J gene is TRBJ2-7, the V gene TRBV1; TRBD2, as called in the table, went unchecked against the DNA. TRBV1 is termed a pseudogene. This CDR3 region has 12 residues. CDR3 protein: CTSSQVVDYQYF. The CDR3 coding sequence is TGCACCAGCAGCCAAGTTGTCGACTACCAGTACTTC.

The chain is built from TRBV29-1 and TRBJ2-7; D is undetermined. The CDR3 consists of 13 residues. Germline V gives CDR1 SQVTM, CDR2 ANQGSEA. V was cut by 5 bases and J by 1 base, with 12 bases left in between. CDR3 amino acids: CSVSEWPSYEQYF. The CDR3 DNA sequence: TGCAGCGTTTCAGAATGGCCTTCCTACGAGCAGTACTTC.

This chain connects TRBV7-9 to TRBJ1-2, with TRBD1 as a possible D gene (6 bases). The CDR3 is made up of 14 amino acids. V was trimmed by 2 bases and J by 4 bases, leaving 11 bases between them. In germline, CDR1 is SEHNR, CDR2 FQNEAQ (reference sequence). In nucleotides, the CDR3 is TGTGCCAGCAGCTTATTAGGGGACACCTATGGCTACACCTTC. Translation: CASSLLGDTYGYTF.